Below, 23 T cell receptor beta chains from the same sample are listed, as sequenced in a study of blood T cell repertoires in COVID-19. Using immunoSEQ multiplex PCR, the repertoire was profiled, and TCRdb retains in-frame clones only, with some absent. The data contain under 200,000 clones, roughly 77% of them singletons. The specimen was peripheral blood. The origin of the receptors is a woman between 40 and 55 years old with COVID-19, enrolled during active disease.

The chain has TRBV30 and TRBJ1-4; no clear D. The length of the CDR3 is 14 residues. V was clipped by 3 bases and J by 3 bases, with 11 bases between them. CDR1 and CDR2 (germline): GTSNPN, SVGIG (reference sequence). The CDR3 region has the DNA TGTGCCTGGAGCCGAACGAGGGCTAATGAAAAACTGTTTTTT. This encodes CAWSRTRANEKLFF. Filled out from reference TRBV30 and TRBJ1-4, the complete variable domain reads SQTIHQWPATLVQPVGSPLSLECTVEGTSNPNLYWYRQAAGRGLQLLFYSVGIGQISSEVPQNLSASRPQDRQFILSSKKLLLSDSGFYLCAWSRTRANEKLFFGSGTQLSVL.

This rearrangement joins TRBV30 to TRBJ2-7; D remains ambiguous. There are 12 residues in the CDR3. Trimming stripped 5 bases from V and 2 bases from J, with 10 bases between. CDR1 is GTSNPN and CDR2 is SVGIG in the germline V gene (reference sequence). The CDR3 DNA reads as TGTGCCTGGGGTTTCGTAGCCTACGAGCAGTACTTC. This translates into CAWGFVAYEQYF. Full variable domain (rest looked up from reference TRBV30 and TRBJ2-7): SQTIHQWPATLVQPVGSPLSLECTVEGTSNPNLYWYRQAAGRGLQLLFYSVGIGQISSEVPQNLSASRPQDRQFILSSKKLLLSDSGFYLCAWGFVAYEQYFGPGTRLTVT.

The chain employs TRBV2 and TRBJ2-2; weak D call: TRBD2 (5 bases). V was pared by 6 bases and J by 7 bases, with 21 bases between. Looked up from germline, CDR1 is SNHLY and CDR2 is FYNNEI. The CDR3 is made up of 16 amino acids. The CDR3 here is CASRPRLAMMDGELFF. CDR3 coding DNA: TGTGCCAGCAGACCCCGCCTAGCTATGATGGACGGGGAGCTGTTTTTT.

The chain joins TRBV27 to TRBJ1-5; D ambiguous. CDR3 length: 13 amino acids. Germline V CDR1 and CDR2: MNHEY, SMNVEV (reference sequence). With 3 bases removed from V and 6 bases from J, the gap between germline ends came to 9 bases. CDR3 sequence (DNA): TGTGCCAGCAGTTTTGAATTCGGTCAGCCCCAGCATTTT. Its protein product is CASSFEFGQPQHF.

The V call is TRBV6-4, the J call TRBJ1-5; no firm D call. Trimming took 3 bases from V and 0 from J, leaving 3 bases between them. Germline values: CDR1 MRHNA, CDR2 SNTAGT. CDR3 length: 13 residues. The CDR3 DNA sequence: TGTGCCAGCAGTGAAGCTAGCAATCAGCCCCAGCATTTT. This codes for CASSEASNQPQHF.

The gene calls are TRBV19 and TRBJ2-7, with 7 bases fitting TRBD1. Germline-derived CDR1 and CDR2 are LNHDA and SQIVND (reference sequence). The CDR3 is made up of 14 amino acids. After removal of 4 bases from V and 2 bases from J, the junction contained 5 bases not matched to a gene. The CDR3 loop is CASSKDRATYEQYF. The CDR3 nucleotides read TGTGCCAGTAGTAAAGACAGGGCAACCTACGAGCAGTACTTC.

The V gene is TRBV29-1, the J gene TRBJ1-2, with D unresolved. CDR1 is SQVTM and CDR2 is ANQGSEA in the germline V gene. Trimming left V 1 base short and J 3 bases short, with 9 bases between. This CDR3 contains 13 residues. This chain's CDR3 is CSVEGGGYYGYTF. The CDR3 DNA follows: TGCAGCGTTGAAGGAGGAGGCTACTATGGCTACACCTTC.

There are many counts of this clone. The chain employs TRBV5-1 and TRBJ2-5; 7 nucleotides match TRBD1. Trimming cost V 4 bases and J 1 base; bases outside gene matches: 7. The CDR3 is made up of 15 amino acids. Per the germline V gene, CDR1 is SGHRS and CDR2 is YFSETQ. The CDR3 reads CASSADRVGQETQYF. As DNA, the CDR3 is TGCGCCAGCAGCGCAGACAGGGTGGGCCAAGAGACCCAGTACTTC. The whole variable domain, remainder taken from reference TRBV5-1 and TRBJ2-5, is KAGVTQTPRYLIKTRGQQVTLSCSPISGHRSVSWYQQTPGQGLQFLFEYFSETQRNKGNFPGRFSGRQFSNSRSEMNVSTLELGDSALYLCASSADRVGQETQYFGPGTRLLVL.

This chain's CDR3 is CASSGQGSNYGYTF. CDR3 DNA: TGTGCCAGCAGCGGACAGGGGTCTAACTATGGCTACACCTTC. The chain is built from TRBV9 and TRBJ1-2; TRBD1 agrees at 8 bases. CDR3 length: 14 amino acids. With 3 bases clipped from V and 0 bases from J, the junction kept 1 base outside the gene matches. CDR1 SGDLS and CDR2 YYNGEE come from the germline V gene.

This chain links TRBV12-3 or TRBV12-4 with TRBJ2-2, with a weak D call TRBD2 (6 bases). The CDR3 has 12 amino acids. Trimming took 0 bases from V and 13 from J, leaving 9 bases between them. In DNA, the CDR3 is TGTGCCAGCAGTTTAGCGCGGGAAGTGCTGTTTTTT. Protein: CASSLAREVLFF.

CDR3 protein: CASSRGGDSTGELFF. CDR3 nucleotide sequence: TGTGCCAGCAGCCGAGGGGGGGACTCCACCGGGGAGCTGTTTTTT. V gene TRBV7-8 combines with J gene TRBJ2-2; maybe TRBD2 (7 bases). Trimming stripped 5 bases from V and 4 bases from J, with 14 bases between. Germline CDR1 and CDR2: SGHVS and FQNEAQ. The CDR3 covers 15 residues.

The gene calls are TRBV7-7 and TRBJ1-5, with D unresolved. V was pared by 3 bases and J by 2 bases, with 11 bases between. Germline-derived CDR1 and CDR2 are SSHAT and FNYEAQ (reference sequence). The CDR3 has 15 amino acids. In nucleotides, the CDR3 is TGTGCCAGCAGCTTGCGGGTACGGGGCAATCAGCCCCAGCATTTT. Translated: CASSLRVRGNQPQHF.

This CDR3 reads CASSFGRGNTEAFF. The CDR3 coding sequence is TGTGCCAGCAGCTTCGGCAGGGGGAACACTGAAGCTTTCTTT. The V call is TRBV7-3, the J call TRBJ1-1, with D tentatively TRBD1 (6 bases). Trimming cost V 3 bases and J 1 base, with 9 bases left between them. Germline lookup yields CDR1 SGHTA and CDR2 FQGTGA. The CDR3 covers 14 residues. The full variable domain, in which reference TRBV7-3 and TRBJ1-1 provide the parts outside the CDR3, is GAGVSQTPSNKVTEKGKYVELRCDPISGHTALYWYRQSLGQGPEFLIYFQGTGAADDSGLPNDRFFAVRPEGSVSTLKIQRTERGDSAVYLCASSFGRGNTEAFFGQGTRLTVV.

The chain uses TRBV30 and TRBJ1-4, with TRBD1 identical over 7 bases. Trimming removed 0 bases from V and 16 bases from J; junction bases left unmatched: 11. The CDR3 runs to 13 residues. Germline V CDR1 and CDR2: GTSNPN, SVGIG (reference sequence). Here the CDR3 reads CAWSVTGAQVRFF. CDR3 nucleotide sequence: TGTGCCTGGAGTGTAACAGGGGCGCAGGTCCGGTTTTTT.

V usage is TRBV6-5 and J usage is TRBJ2-7; tentative D call: TRBD2 (5 bases). The V end was cut by 4 bases, the J end by 1 base, with 11 bases between. The CDR3 runs to 14 residues. The germline V gene has CDR1 MNHEY and CDR2 SVGAGI. CDR3 amino acids: CASSSPGSSYEQYF. CDR3 DNA sequence: TGTGCCAGCAGTTCCCCGGGGAGTTCCTACGAGCAGTACTTC.

The rearrangement joins TRBV11-2 to TRBJ2-3; 9 nucleotides line up with TRBD2. This CDR3 spans 15 amino acids. The ends lost 4 bases at V and 1 base at J; junction bases unmatched: 3. The germline V gene encodes CDR1 SGHAT and CDR2 FQNNGV. The CDR3 region has the DNA TGTGCCAGCAGCTGGACTAGCGTGGGCACAGATACGCAGTATTTT. Translation: CASSWTSVGTDTQYF.

The chain carries TRBV3-1 (or the pseudogene TRBV3-2) and TRBJ1-6, with D perhaps TRBD1 (6 bases). V was trimmed by 2 bases and J by 8 bases, leaving 10 bases between them. The CDR3 has 14 residues. The germline CDR1 and CDR2 sequences are LGHDT and YNNKEL (reference sequence). CDR3 sequence reads: CASSQSGVYSPLHF. As DNA, the CDR3 is TGTGCCAGCAGCCAATCAGGGGTTTATTCACCCCTCCACTTT.

The V and J genes are TRBV19 and TRBJ1-1, with a weak D call TRBD1 (5 bases). Germline CDR1 LNHDA, CDR2 SQIVND (reference sequence). Trimming took 7 bases from V and 3 from J, leaving 15 bases between them. CDR3 length: 14 residues. CDR3 DNA: TGTGCCAGTACAACAGGATACTCGGACACTGAAGCTTTCTTT. This translates into CASTTGYSDTEAFF. Together with reference TRBV19 and TRBJ1-1, the CDR3 gives the full variable domain: DGGITQSPKYLFRKEGQNVTLSCEQNLNHDAMYWYRQDPGQGLRLIYYSQIVNDFQKGDIAEGYSVSREKKESFPLTVTSAQKNPTAFYLCASTTGYSDTEAFFGQGTRLTVV.

The V and J genes are TRBV28 and TRBJ1-2, with TRBD1 identical over 9 bases. Germline V gives CDR1 MDHEN, CDR2 SYDVKM. With V trimmed by 2 bases and J by 7 bases, 20 bases remained unmatched. The CDR3 runs to 19 residues. In nucleotides, the CDR3 is TGTGCCAGCAGTTTAGGAGGGACAGGGTTTTCATCGGGTTACTCTGGCTACACCTTC. This gives the protein CASSLGGTGFSSGYSGYTF.

The chain uses TRBV6-1 and TRBJ2-7, with 11 nucleotides matching TRBD2. The junction had 8 bases not matched to a gene; V was cut back by 4 bases and J by 0 bases. Germline CDR1 reads MNHNS; CDR2 reads SASEGT. This CDR3 region has 17 residues. The CDR3, as DNA: TGTGCCAGCAGTGCCGGGACTAGCGGCATACTCTCCTACGAGCAGTACTTC. Translating it yields CASSAGTSGILSYEQYF.

Concerning this clone: The sample contains more than one DNA sequence encoding this CDR3. The rearrangement joins TRBV5-1 to TRBJ2-7, with D possibly being TRBD2 (5 bases). The V and J ends lost 2 bases and 4 bases respectively, with 10 bases between them. The germline V gene has CDR1 SGHRS and CDR2 YFSETQ. The CDR3 runs to 13 residues. The chain's CDR3 is CASSFGGSYEQYF. CDR3 sequence (DNA): TGCGCCAGCAGCTTTGGAGGCTCTTACGAGCAGTACTTC. The complete variable domain, with remaining parts taken from reference TRBV5-1 and TRBJ2-7, reads KAGVTQTPRYLIKTRGQQVTLSCSPISGHRSVSWYQQTPGQGLQFLFEYFSETQRNKGNFPGRFSGRQFSNSRSEMNVSTLELGDSALYLCASSFGGSYEQYFGPGTRLTVT.

Only a few counts were recorded for this clone. The rearrangement links TRBV5-1 to TRBJ2-5, with D possibly being TRBD1 (5 bases). CDR3 length: 13 amino acids. CDR1 is SGHRS and CDR2 is YFSETQ in the germline V gene. With 6 bases removed from V and 2 bases from J, the gap between germline ends came to 11 bases. CDR3 coding DNA: TGCGCCAGCACTCGGGCAGGGCAAGAGACCCAGTACTTC. Protein: CASTRAGQETQYF.

V and J are TRBV5-8 and TRBJ2-3, with a weak D call TRBD1 (6 bases). V was trimmed by 7 bases and J by 3 bases, leaving 27 bases between them. Germline values: CDR1 SGHTS, CDR2 YDEGEE. This CDR3 has 18 residues. CDR3 residues: CASHRRTETFSQTDTQYF. The CDR3 coding sequence is TGTGCCAGCCACAGGAGGACAGAGACCTTTTCCCAAACAGATACGCAGTATTTT. Full variable domain (outside the CDR3, taken from reference TRBV5-8 and TRBJ2-3): EAGVTQSPTHLIKTRGQQATLRCSPISGHTSVYWYQQALGLGLQFLLWYDEGEERNRGNFPPRFSGRQFPNYSSELNVNALELEDSALYLCASHRRTETFSQTDTQYFGPGTRLTVL.